This is a list of T cell receptor beta chains from one sample in a study of long-term antiretroviral therapy in people with HIV. The method was immunoSEQ multiplex PCR; TCRdb's version includes in-frame clones alone and lacks a portion of them. The sample carries roughly 17,000 clones, roughly 91% recorded once. The sequences come from unsorted PBMCs, collected 3 years after starting antiretroviral therapy. Receptors were obtained from a man between 50 and 59 years old with HIV. Each CDR3 is given with its conserved first and last residue. The D gene is left open where the match is weak. Where a row states a size, it is once, few, many or the class of an expanded clone; other rows omit it.

>TRBD1|TRBV6-5|TRBJ2-7|-
CASKSRQGVEQYF
TGTGCCAGCAAGTCCCGACAGGGGGTCGAGCAGTACTTC
>-|TRBV11-2|TRBJ1-6|-
CASSTGDNSPLHF
TGTGCCAGCTCGACAGGAGATAATTCACCCCTCCACTTT
>-|TRBV28|TRBJ2-3|once
CASLQGGTDTQYF
TGTGCCAGCCTACAGGGAGGCACAGATACGCAGTATTTT
>-|TRBV2|TRBJ1-1|-
CASSYGGGVTEAFF
TGTGCCAGCAGTTACGGGGGCGGAGTCACTGAAGCTTTCTTT
>-|TRBV5-5|TRBJ1-2|-
CASSLISGRVSYTF
TGTGCCAGCAGCTTGATTTCGGGGAGAGTAAGCTACACCTTC
>-|TRBV2|TRBJ2-7|-
CASSVYLGANEQYF
TGTGCCAGCAGTGTTTACCTGGGGGCCAACGAGCAGTACTTC
>-|TRBV5-1|TRBJ1-2|-
CASSLDEGLYGYTF
TGCGCCAGCAGCTTGGATGAGGGCCTCTATGGCTACACCTTC
>TRBD2|TRBV6-1|TRBJ2-2|-
CASSEGTSGRIGELFF
TGTGCCAGCAGTGAAGGGACTAGCGGGAGGATCGGGGAGCTGTTTTTT
>-|TRBV2|TRBJ2-6|-
CASSEQGAPGANVLTF
TGTGCCAGCAGTGAACAGGGTGCTCCTGGGGCCAACGTCCTGACTTTC
>-|TRBV9|TRBJ2-2|-
CASSVQASTGELFF
TGTGCCAGCAGCGTACAGGCGTCCACCGGGGAGCTGTTTTTT
>-|TRBV19|TRBJ2-7|-
CASSIGGVYEQYF
TGTGCCAGTAGTATAGGGGGCGTTTACGAGCAGTACTTC
>-|TRBV19|TRBJ2-3|-
CASSLGPDTQYF
TGTGCCAGTAGTTTGGGACCAGATACGCAGTATTTT
>-|TRBV7-4|TRBJ2-7|-
CASSFRQRSSYEQYF
TGTGCCAGCAGCTTCAGACAGAGGAGCTCCTACGAGCAGTACTTC
>-|TRBV2|TRBJ2-6|-
CASSLSGANVLTF
TGTGCCAGCAGCCTCTCTGGGGCCAACGTCCTGACTTTC
>TRBD1|TRBV30|TRBJ1-4|-
CAWRRTGVNEKLFF
TGTGCCTGGAGACGGACAGGCGTTAATGAAAAACTGTTTTTT
>-|TRBV5-4|TRBJ2-2|-
CASSHRENTGELFF
TGTGCCAGCAGTCACAGGGAAAACACCGGGGAGCTGTTTTTT
>-|TRBV6-1|TRBJ2-7|once
CASSDKLPSGPDEQYF
TGTGCCAGCAGTGACAAACTCCCCTCAGGGCCTGACGAGCAGTACTTC
>-|TRBV27|TRBJ2-1|-
CASSLLPSLGPYNEQFF
TGTGCCAGCAGTCTCCTCCCTTCTTTAGGGCCGTACAATGAGCAGTTCTTC
>TRBD2|TRBV11-2|TRBJ2-1|-
CASSFHSGGAYNEQFF
TGTGCCAGCAGCTTCCATAGCGGGGGGGCATACAATGAGCAGTTCTTC
>TRBD2|TRBV30|TRBJ2-2|-
CAWRGGDFTGELFF
TGTGCCTGGAGGGGGGGGGACTTCACCGGGGAGCTGTTTTTT
>-|TRBV5-6|TRBJ1-3|-
CASSFGSIGGNTIYF
TGTGCCAGCAGCTTCGGTTCTATTGGGGGAAACACCATATATTTT
>TRBD2|TRBV7-2|TRBJ2-7|once
CASSLSGGADEQYF
TGTGCCAGCAGCCTCAGCGGGGGGGCCGACGAGCAGTACTTC
>-|TRBV6-5|TRBJ1-2|few
CASSRVTAGGYTF
TGTGCCAGCAGCAGAGTGACAGCTGGCGGCTACACCTTC
>TRBD1|TRBV5-1|TRBJ2-7|-
CASSRGQGTGYEQYF
TGCGCCAGCAGCCGTGGACAGGGGACGGGCTACGAGCAGTACTTC
>TRBD1|TRBV4-1|TRBJ2-7|-
CASSQKGQGTYEQYF
TGCGCCAGCAGCCAAAAGGGACAGGGAACCTACGAGCAGTACTTC
>-|TRBV4-1|TRBJ1-1|-
CASSLRTRENTEAFF
TGCGCCAGCAGCCTACGGACAAGGGAGAACACTGAAGCTTTCTTT
>-|TRBV4-3|TRBJ2-7|-
CASSQAGSAYEQYF
TGCGCCAGCAGCCAAGCTGGCTCGGCCTACGAGCAGTACTTC
>TRBD2|TRBV28|TRBJ2-1|-
CASSLPSGSYNEQFF
TGTGCCAGCAGTTTACCTAGCGGGTCATACAATGAGCAGTTCTTC
>-|TRBV4-3|TRBJ1-2|-
CASSQEAGGGGYTF
TGCGCCAGCAGCCAAGAGGCGGGAGGAGGCGGCTACACCTTC
>-|TRBV27|TRBJ2-1|-
CASSLGGTQNEQFF
TGTGCCAGCAGTTTAGGGGGGACCCAGAATGAGCAGTTCTTC
>-|TRBV10-3|TRBJ2-1|-
CAISGARGGGDNEQFF
TGTGCCATCAGTGGGGCCCGTGGGGGCGGGGACAATGAGCAGTTCTTC
>-|TRBV4-1|TRBJ2-1|-
CASSQDVGLGNEQFF
TGCGCCAGCAGCCAAGACGTGGGTTTAGGCAATGAGCAGTTCTTC
>-|TRBV30|TRBJ1-1|once
CAWRDHGFNTEAFF
TGTGCCTGGAGGGATCATGGATTTAACACTGAAGCTTTCTTT
>-|TRBV14|TRBJ2-3|-
CASSQDGGKDTQYF
TGTGCCAGCAGCCAAGACGGGGGAAAAGATACGCAGTATTTT
>-|TRBV7-9|TRBJ1-1|-
CASSRDSPEAFF
TGTGCCAGCAGCAGAGACTCCCCTGAAGCTTTCTTT
>-|TRBV4-3|TRBJ1-5|-
CASSQDFYQGGYQPQHF
TGCGCCAGCAGCCAAGATTTTTACCAGGGCGGATATCAGCCCCAGCATTTT
>-|TRBV6-1|TRBJ2-7|-
CASSDYPETYEQYF
TGTGCCAGCAGTGATTACCCGGAAACCTACGAGCAGTACTTC
>-|TRBV7-6|TRBJ1-6|-
CASSLAGRDNSPLHF
TGTGCCAGCAGCTTAGCAGGACGGGATAATTCACCCCTCCACTTT
>TRBD1|TRBV27|TRBJ2-3|once
CASSLQGADTQYF
TGTGCCAGCAGTCTACAGGGGGCAGATACGCAGTATTTT
>TRBD2|TRBV11-2|TRBJ2-1|once
CASSLEIRGVGNEQFF
TGTGCCAGCAGCTTAGAAATTCGGGGGGTGGGCAATGAGCAGTTCTTC
>-|TRBV10-3|TRBJ2-7|-
CAISDRPGGYEQYF
TGTGCCATCAGTGACCGTCCTGGTGGGTACGAGCAGTACTTC
>-|TRBV29-1|TRBJ1-4|-
CSARVGNEKLFF
TGCAGCGCCCGAGTCGGTAATGAAAAACTGTTTTTT
>-|TRBV5-1|TRBJ2-7|-
CASSLAEALGNEQYF
TGCGCCAGCAGCTTGGCCGAGGCTTTAGGGAACGAGCAGTACTTC
>-|TRBV4-3|TRBJ1-6|-
CASSQGSSPLHF
TGCGCCAGCAGCCAAGGGAGTTCACCCCTCCACTTT
>TRBD1|TRBV5-1|TRBJ1-2|few
CASSRGQGDGYTF
TGCGCCAGCAGCCGGGGACAGGGCGATGGCTACACCTTC
>TRBD2|TRBV5-1|TRBJ2-1|-
CASSLAIRLAGGEQFF
TGCGCCAGCAGCTTAGCAATACGACTAGCGGGGGGTGAGCAGTTCTTC
>-|TRBV7-6|TRBJ2-7|-
CASSLGAAGAPYF
TGTGCCAGCAGCTTAGGAGCTGCGGGGGCCCCGTACTTC
>-|TRBV4-3|TRBJ1-4|-
CASSQVNYGTNEKLFF
TGCGCCAGCAGCCAAGTCAATTACGGAACTAATGAAAAACTGTTTTTT
>-|TRBV28|TRBJ2-3|-
CASSLFYRGTLPDTQYF
TGTGCCAGCAGTTTATTTTATCGGGGGACGCTCCCAGATACGCAGTATTTT
>-|TRBV5-1|TRBJ2-2|-
CASSLAGGRGTGELFF
TGCGCCAGCAGCTTGGCCGGGGGGCGCGGCACCGGGGAGCTGTTTTTT
>-|TRBV27|TRBJ1-5|-
CASSPSTVSGPQHF
TGTGCCAGCAGTCCCTCGACAGTTTCGGGGCCCCAGCATTTT
>TRBD1|TRBV18|TRBJ1-5|-
CASSLTGGNQPQHF
TGTGCCAGCTCCTTGACAGGGGGCAATCAGCCCCAGCATTTT
>-|TRBV30|TRBJ2-7|-
CAWEKRDNYEQYF
TGTGCCTGGGAGAAACGGGACAACTACGAGCAGTACTTC
>-|TRBV7-8|TRBJ2-7|-
CASSLRQDRAYEQYF
TGTGCCAGCAGCTTAAGGCAGGACAGAGCCTACGAGCAGTACTTC